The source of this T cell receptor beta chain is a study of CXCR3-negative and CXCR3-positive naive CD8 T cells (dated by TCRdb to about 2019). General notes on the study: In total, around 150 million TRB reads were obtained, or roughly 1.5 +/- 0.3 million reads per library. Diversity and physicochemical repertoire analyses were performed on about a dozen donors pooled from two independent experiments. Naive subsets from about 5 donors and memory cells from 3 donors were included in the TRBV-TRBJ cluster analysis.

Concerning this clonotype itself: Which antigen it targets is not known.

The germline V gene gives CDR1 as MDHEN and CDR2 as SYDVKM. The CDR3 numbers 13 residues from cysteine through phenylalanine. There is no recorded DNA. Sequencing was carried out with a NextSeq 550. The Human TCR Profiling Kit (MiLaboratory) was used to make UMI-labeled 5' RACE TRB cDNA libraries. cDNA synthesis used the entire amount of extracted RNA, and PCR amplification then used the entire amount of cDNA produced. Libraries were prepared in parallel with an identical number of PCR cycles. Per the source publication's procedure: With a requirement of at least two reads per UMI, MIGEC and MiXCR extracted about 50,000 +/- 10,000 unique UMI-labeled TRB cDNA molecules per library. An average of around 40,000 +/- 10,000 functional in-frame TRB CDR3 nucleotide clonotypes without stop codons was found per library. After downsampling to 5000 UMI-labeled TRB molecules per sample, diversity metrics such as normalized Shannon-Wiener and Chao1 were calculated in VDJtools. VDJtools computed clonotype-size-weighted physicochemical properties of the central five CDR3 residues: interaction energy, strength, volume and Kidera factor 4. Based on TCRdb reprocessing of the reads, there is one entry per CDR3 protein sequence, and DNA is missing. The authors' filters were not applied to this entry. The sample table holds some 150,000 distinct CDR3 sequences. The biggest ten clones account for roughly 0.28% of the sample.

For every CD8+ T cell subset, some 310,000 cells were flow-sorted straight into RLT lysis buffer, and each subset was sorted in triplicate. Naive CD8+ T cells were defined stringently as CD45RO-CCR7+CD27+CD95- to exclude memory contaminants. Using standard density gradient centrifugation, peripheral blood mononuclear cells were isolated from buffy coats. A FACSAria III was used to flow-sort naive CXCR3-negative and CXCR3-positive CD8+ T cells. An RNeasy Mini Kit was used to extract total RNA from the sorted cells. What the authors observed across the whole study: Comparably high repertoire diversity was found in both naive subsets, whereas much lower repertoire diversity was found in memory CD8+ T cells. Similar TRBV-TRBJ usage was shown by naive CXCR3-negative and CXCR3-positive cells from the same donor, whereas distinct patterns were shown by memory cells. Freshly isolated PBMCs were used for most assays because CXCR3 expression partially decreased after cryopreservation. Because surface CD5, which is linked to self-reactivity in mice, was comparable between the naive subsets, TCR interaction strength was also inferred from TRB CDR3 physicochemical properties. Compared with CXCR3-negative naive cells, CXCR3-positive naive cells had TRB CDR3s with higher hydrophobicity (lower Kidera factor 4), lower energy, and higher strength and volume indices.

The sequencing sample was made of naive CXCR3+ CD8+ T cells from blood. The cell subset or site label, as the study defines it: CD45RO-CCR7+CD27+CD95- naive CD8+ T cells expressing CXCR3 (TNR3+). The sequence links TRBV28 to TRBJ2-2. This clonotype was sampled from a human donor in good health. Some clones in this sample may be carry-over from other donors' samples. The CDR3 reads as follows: CASSLGVTGELFF.